A single sample gave rise to the 20 T cell receptor beta chains below, sequenced in a study of T cell responses to AZD1222 COVID-19 vaccine (dated by TCRdb to the early 2020s). Libraries were prepared through the immunoSEQ multiplex PCR assay. TCRdb re-hosts the immuneACCESS table, in-frame sequences only. Its copies lack some clones; in the studies checked, an unresolved V gene accounts for under half of them, and the cause for the rest is not known. Present in this sample are around 76,000 clones, 84% of which were seen just once. The ten largest clones take up about 9.4% of the sample. The meaning of the sample's time point label: baseline before first vaccination. This specimen was peripheral blood, taken on day 0 of AZD1222 vaccination. The receptors were gathered from an adult in good health.

This chain joins TRBV29-1 and TRBJ1-2; D is possibly TRBD1 (5 bases). The CDR3 extends over 12 amino acids. Germline V gene lookup returns CDR1 SQVTM and CDR2 ANQGSEA. V was shortened by 6 bases and J by 3 bases, with 11 bases between the two germline ends. The CDR3 DNA reads as TGCAGCGTCGCCGGGGCAGACTATGGCTACACCTTC. Its protein product is CSVAGADYGYTF.

CDR3 region: CASSPERTGNTIYF. The CDR3 DNA reads TGTGCCAGCAGCCCGGAACGAACTGGAAACACCATATATTTT. The J gene is TRBJ1-3, the V gene TRBV7-9; D ambiguous. The CDR3 runs 14 residues. Germline loops: CDR1 SEHNR, CDR2 FQNEAQ (reference sequence). Trimming stripped 5 bases from V and 2 bases from J, with 10 bases between.

The genes are TRBV30 and TRBJ1-2, with D hard to call. CDR1 and CDR2 from the germline V gene are GTSNPN and SVGIG (reference sequence). V was cut by 0 bases and J by 4 bases, with 9 bases left in between. The CDR3 covers 13 residues. CDR3 nucleotides: TGTGCCTGGAGTGTCAACTCCCCCTATGGCTACACCTTC. Residues: CAWSVNSPYGYTF.

This rearrangement joins TRBV19 to TRBJ2-3; D possibly corresponds to TRBD1 (5 bases). Germline CDR1 and CDR2: LNHDA and SQIVND (reference sequence). The CDR3 is 16 residues long. Trimming took off 3 bases at V and 2 bases at J, with 15 bases between the two ends. The CDR3 reads CASSMGDSLHTDTQYF. CDR3 bases: TGTGCCAGTAGTATGGGCGACAGCTTACACACAGATACGCAGTATTTT.

This chain connects TRBV6-5 to TRBJ1-2; TRBD1 matches 12 bases. This CDR3 contains 16 residues. Germline lookup yields CDR1 MNHEY and CDR2 SVGAGI. J was trimmed by 9 bases and V by 4 bases; bases with no gene match: 12. The CDR3 spells CASSSTGTGGGWSYTF. CDR3 sequence (DNA): TGTGCCAGCAGTTCCACCGGGACAGGGGGCGGCTGGAGCTACACCTTC.

V and J are TRBV11-2 and TRBJ2-7, with TRBD1 as a possible D gene (6 bases). Germline values: CDR1 SGHAT, CDR2 FQNNGV. V dropped 1 base and J dropped 4 bases, with 20 bases sitting between them. The CDR3 covers 17 residues. The CDR3 region has the DNA TGTGCCAGCAGCTTAGGATTCGGGCAGGGGACGGCTTACGAGCAGTACTTC. Translated, it gives CASSLGFGQGTAYEQYF.

The CDR3 nucleotides are TGTGCCAGCAGCTTAGGGGACACCTATGGCTACACCTTC. It yields the protein CASSLGDTYGYTF. The V call is TRBV7-2, the J call TRBJ1-2, with D maybe TRBD1 (6 bases). Germline CDR1 reads SGHTA; CDR2 reads FQGNSA. Deletions cut 1 base from V and 4 bases from J, with 7 bases between. This CDR3 contains 13 residues.

The chain recombines TRBV28 with TRBJ1-2; no firm D call. Germline V gives CDR1 MDHEN, CDR2 SYDVKM. The CDR3 loop spans 12 amino acids. Deletions cut 5 bases from V and 3 bases from J, with 7 bases between. CDR3 residues: CASSQDHYGYTF. The CDR3 region has the DNA TGTGCCAGCAGTCAAGATCACTATGGCTACACCTTC.

In DNA, the CDR3 is TGCGCCAGCAGCTTGGTGCGGGACTCGGACTTTGGGGGCTACACCTTC. Its protein product is CASSLVRDSDFGGYTF. The chain combines TRBV5-1 with TRBJ1-2, with D possibly being TRBD1 (5 bases). Deletions cut 0 bases from V and 8 bases from J, with 20 bases between. Germline V gene lookup returns CDR1 SGHRS and CDR2 YFSETQ. CDR3 size: 16 residues.

J is TRBJ2-7 and V is TRBV5-6; D is unresolved. The CDR3 loop spans 13 amino acids. V was cut by 2 bases and J by 0 bases, with 6 bases left in between. In germline, CDR1 is SGHDT, CDR2 YYEEEE. CDR3: CASSFGNSYEQYF. CDR3 DNA sequence: TGTGCCAGCAGCTTCGGAAACTCCTACGAGCAGTACTTC. Looking up the rest from reference TRBV5-6 and TRBJ2-7 gives the full variable domain: DAGVTQSPTHLIKTRGQQVTLRCSPKSGHDTVSWYQQALGQGPQFIFQYYEEEERQRGNFPDRFSGHQFPNYSSELNVNALLLGDSALYLCASSFGNSYEQYFGPGTRLTVT.

The chain has TRBV28 and TRBJ1-1; 9 bases agree with TRBD1. The CDR3 loop spans 14 amino acids. Losses at the gene ends were 3 bases for V and 4 bases for J; bases not matched to a gene: 3. CDR1 and CDR2 (germline): MDHEN, SYDVKM. CDR3 coding DNA: TGTGCCAGCAGTTTGGGACAGGGTGGCACTGAAGCTTTCTTT. Protein: CASSLGQGGTEAFF.

This chain links TRBV20-1 with TRBJ2-3; D remains unclear. Deletions cut 0 bases from V and 5 bases from J, with 3 bases between. The CDR3 loop spans 11 amino acids. Per the germline V gene, CDR1 is DFQATT and CDR2 is SNEGSKA (reference sequence). For the CDR3, the DNA is TGCAGTGCTAGAGAAGGAGATACGCAGTATTTT. Residues: CSAREGDTQYF.

This chain uses TRBV2 with TRBJ1-4; 7 positions agree with TRBD1. Looked up from germline, CDR1 is SNHLY and CDR2 is FYNNEI. Trimming took 7 bases from V and 2 from J; bases not matched to a gene: 7. The CDR3 has 15 amino acids. CDR3 coding DNA: TGTGCCAGCACTCCTCAGGGGGGGACTAATGAAAAACTGTTTTTT. It specifies CASTPQGGTNEKLFF.

As regards this clone: This sample also contains other DNA sequences that code for the same CDR3. The chain is built from TRBV7-9 and TRBJ1-1; 7 nucleotides align to TRBD1. The CDR3 is 13 residues long. V was pared by 1 base and J by 5 bases, with 1 base of the junction left unmatched. CDR1 SEHNR and CDR2 FQNEAQ come from the germline V gene (reference sequence). In nucleotides, the CDR3 is TGTGCCAGCAGCTTAGTACAGGGGACTGAAGCTTTCTTT. It is translated as CASSLVQGTEAFF.

The chain couples TRBV4-1 to TRBJ1-1, with D perhaps matching TRBD1 (5 bases). The germline CDR1 and CDR2 sequences are MGHRA and YSYEKL. V dropped 2 bases and J dropped 2 bases, with 12 bases sitting between them. The CDR3 runs 15 residues. CDR3 sequence: CASSQWSGSNTEAFF. The CDR3 DNA sequence: TGCGCCAGCAGCCAATGGTCAGGGTCTAACACTGAAGCTTTCTTT.

The V call is TRBV6-5, the J call TRBJ1-3, with D possibly TRBD1 on 5 matching bases. V was clipped by 7 bases and J by 0 bases, with 7 bases between them. This CDR3 is 13 amino acids long. Germline V gene lookup returns CDR1 MNHEY and CDR2 SVGAGI. The CDR3 region has the DNA TGTGCCAGCACAGGGAACTCTGGAAACACCATATATTTT. Protein sequence: CASTGNSGNTIYF.

The chain employs TRBV24-1 and TRBJ1-5; D not resolved. V lost 2 bases, J lost 4 bases, and 11 bases lay in between. This CDR3 spans 15 amino acids. The germline gives CDR1 KGHDR, CDR2 SFDVKD. Here the CDR3 reads CATSDSRGFNQPQHF. Written as DNA, the CDR3 is TGTGCCACCAGTGATTCGCGAGGCTTTAATCAGCCCCAGCATTTT.

The rearrangement joins TRBV10-2 to TRBJ1-4, with a possible D match to TRBD1 (6 bases). Trimming removed 9 bases from V and 3 bases from J, with 17 bases in between. The CDR3 is 15 amino acids. Germline V CDR1 and CDR2: WSHSY, SAAADI. CDR3 coding DNA: TGCGCCAGTATACAGGGTAAACAGTCTAATGAAAAACTGTTTTTT. Translating gives CASIQGKQSNEKLFF.

The V call is TRBV6-6, the J call TRBJ2-7; maybe TRBD1 (6 bases). The CDR3 runs to 12 residues. Germline CDR1 reads MNHNY; CDR2 reads SVGAGI (reference sequence). V was pared by 10 bases and J by 2 bases, with 12 bases between. The CDR3 DNA is TGTGCCACTAGGGGGTTACCCTACGAGCAGTACTTC. Protein product: CATRGLPYEQYF.

This chain links TRBV20-1 with TRBJ2-3; D unclear. The CDR3 is made up of 12 amino acids. V lost 3 bases, J lost 6 bases, and 10 bases lay in between. Germline assignment: CDR1 DFQATT and CDR2 SNEGSKA (reference sequence). CDR3 in DNA: TGCAGTGCTAGTCAAGCGTTGGATACGCAGTATTTT. Protein product: CSASQALDTQYF.